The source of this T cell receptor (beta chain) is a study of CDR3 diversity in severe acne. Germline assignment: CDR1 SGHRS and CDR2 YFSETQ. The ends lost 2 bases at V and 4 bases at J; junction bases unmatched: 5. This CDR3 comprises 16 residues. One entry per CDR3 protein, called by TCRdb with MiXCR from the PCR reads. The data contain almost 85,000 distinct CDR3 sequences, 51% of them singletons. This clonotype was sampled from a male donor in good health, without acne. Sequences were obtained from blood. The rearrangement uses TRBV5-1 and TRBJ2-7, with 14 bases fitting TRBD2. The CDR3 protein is CASSLGTSGRGYEQYF. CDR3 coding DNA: TGCGCCAGCAGCTTAGGGACTAGCGGGAGAGGGTACGAGCAGTACTTC.